This TCR beta chain was recorded in a study of cytomegalovirus exposure and HLA in healthy donors. Study-level results: Three CMV-associated chains proved CMV antigen-specific in vitro. Rarity characterized most TCR sequences, yet some public TCRs appeared in many donors.

Primers included in the PCR were 60 Vbeta and 13 Jbeta primers. Assay used: immunoSEQ multiplex PCR; TCRdb lists only in-frame clones, some missing. The sample lists 150,000 to 200,000 clones; approximately 80% were seen once. As for the donors, each was a healthy bone marrow donor. Of note for this clone: The target antigen is unknown.

The sample was PBMCs. The TCR was taken from a male donor in good health and CMV-seronegative.

CDR3 sequence: CATIIAGEGKTDTQYF. CDR3 in DNA: TGTGCCACTATAATAGCGGGAGAGGGGAAGACAGATACGCAGTATTTT. The chain uses TRBV9 and TRBJ2-3; 9 nucleotides match TRBD2. The J segment lost 3 bases and the V segment lost 9 bases, leaving 14 bases of the junction unmatched. The V gene's germline CDR1 is SGDLS and CDR2 YYNGEE. The CDR3 spans 16 residues.